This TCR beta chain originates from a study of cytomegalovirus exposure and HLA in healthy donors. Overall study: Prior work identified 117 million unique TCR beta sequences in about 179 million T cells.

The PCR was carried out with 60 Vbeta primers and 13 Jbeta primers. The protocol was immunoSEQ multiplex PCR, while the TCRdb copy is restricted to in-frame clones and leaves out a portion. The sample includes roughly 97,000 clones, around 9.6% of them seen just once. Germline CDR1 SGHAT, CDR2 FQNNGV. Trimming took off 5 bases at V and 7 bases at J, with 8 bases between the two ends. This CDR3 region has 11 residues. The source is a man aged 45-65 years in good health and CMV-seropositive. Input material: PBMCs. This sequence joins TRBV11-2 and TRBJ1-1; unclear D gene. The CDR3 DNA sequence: TGTGCCAGCAGCCCCCTCCGTGAAGCTTTCTTT. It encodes CASSPLREAFF.